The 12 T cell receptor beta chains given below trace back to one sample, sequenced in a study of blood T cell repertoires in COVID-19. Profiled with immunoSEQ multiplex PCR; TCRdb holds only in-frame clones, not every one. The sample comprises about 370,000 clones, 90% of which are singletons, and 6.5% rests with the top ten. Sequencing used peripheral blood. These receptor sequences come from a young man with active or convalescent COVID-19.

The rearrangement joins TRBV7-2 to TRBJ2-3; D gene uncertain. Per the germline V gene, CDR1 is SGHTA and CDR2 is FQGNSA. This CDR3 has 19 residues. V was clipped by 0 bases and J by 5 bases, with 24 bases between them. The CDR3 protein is CASSLAPLGDLLRGDTQYF. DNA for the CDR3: TGTGCCAGCAGCTTAGCCCCCCTCGGAGACCTACTTCGCGGAGATACGCAGTATTTT.

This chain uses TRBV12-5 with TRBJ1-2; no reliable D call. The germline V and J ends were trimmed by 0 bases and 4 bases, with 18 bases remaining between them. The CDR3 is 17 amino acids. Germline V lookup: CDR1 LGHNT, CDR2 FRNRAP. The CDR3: CASGLVLDPRRAYGYTF. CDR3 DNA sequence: TGTGCTAGTGGTTTGGTACTTGACCCCCGGAGGGCCTATGGCTACACCTTC.

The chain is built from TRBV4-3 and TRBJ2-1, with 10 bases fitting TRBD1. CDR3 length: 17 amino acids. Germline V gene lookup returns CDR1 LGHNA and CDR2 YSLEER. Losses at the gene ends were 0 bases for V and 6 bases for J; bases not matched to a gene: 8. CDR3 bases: TGCGCCAGCAGCCAAGATAGGAGACAGGGGGCTGTCAATGAGCAGTTCTTC. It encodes CASSQDRRQGAVNEQFF.

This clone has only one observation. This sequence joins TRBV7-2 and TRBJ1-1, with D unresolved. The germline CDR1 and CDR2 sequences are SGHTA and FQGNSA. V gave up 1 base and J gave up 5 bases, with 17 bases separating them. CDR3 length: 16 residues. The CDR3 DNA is TGTGCCAGCAGCTTAGATTTTCGCCCTCGAGGAACTGAAGCTTTCTTT. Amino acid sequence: CASSLDFRPRGTEAFF. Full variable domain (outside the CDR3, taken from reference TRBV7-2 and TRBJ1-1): GAGVSQSPSNKVTEKGKDVELRCDPISGHTALYWYRQSLGQGLEFLIYFQGNSAPDKSGLPSDRFSAERTGGSVSTLTIQRTQQEDSAVYLCASSLDFRPRGTEAFFGQGTRLTVV.

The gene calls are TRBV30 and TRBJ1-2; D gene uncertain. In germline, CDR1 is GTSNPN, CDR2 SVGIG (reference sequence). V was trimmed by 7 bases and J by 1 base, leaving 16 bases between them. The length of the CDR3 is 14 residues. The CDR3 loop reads CASALTHFNYGYTF. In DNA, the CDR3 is TGTGCCTCCGCCCTGACACACTTTAACTATGGCTACACCTTC.

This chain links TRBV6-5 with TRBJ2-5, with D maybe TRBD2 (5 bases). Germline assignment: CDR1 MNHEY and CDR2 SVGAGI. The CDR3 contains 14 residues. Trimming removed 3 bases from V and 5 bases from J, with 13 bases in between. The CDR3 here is CASSYVPGYETQYF. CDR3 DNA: TGTGCCAGCAGTTATGTTCCGGGGTATGAGACCCAGTACTTC.

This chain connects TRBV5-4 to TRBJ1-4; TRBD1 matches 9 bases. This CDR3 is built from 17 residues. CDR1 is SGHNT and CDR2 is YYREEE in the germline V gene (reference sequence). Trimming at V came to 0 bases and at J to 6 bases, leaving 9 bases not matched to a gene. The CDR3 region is CASSLAGTGRSHEKLFF. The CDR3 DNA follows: TGTGCCAGCAGCTTGGCCGGGACAGGGCGTAGTCATGAAAAACTGTTTTTT. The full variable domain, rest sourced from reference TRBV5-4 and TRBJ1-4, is ETGVTQSPTHLIKTRGQQVTLRCSSQSGHNTVSWYQQALGQGPQFIFQYYREEENGRGNFPPRFSGLQFPNYSSELNVNALELDDSALYLCASSLAGTGRSHEKLFFGSGTQLSVL.

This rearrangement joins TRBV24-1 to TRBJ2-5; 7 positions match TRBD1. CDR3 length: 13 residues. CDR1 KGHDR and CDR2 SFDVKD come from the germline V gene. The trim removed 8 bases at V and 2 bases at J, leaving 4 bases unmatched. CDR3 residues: CATKGQEQETQYF. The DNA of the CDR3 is TGTGCCACCAAAGGACAGGAACAAGAGACCCAGTACTTC.

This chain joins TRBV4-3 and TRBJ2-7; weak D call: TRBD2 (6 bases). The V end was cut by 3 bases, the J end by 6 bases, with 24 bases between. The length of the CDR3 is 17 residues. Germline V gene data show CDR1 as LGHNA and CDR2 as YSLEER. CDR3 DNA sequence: TGCGCCAGCAGCCAGGCCTTCCGGGGACTCGACCTGATCGAGCAGTACTTC. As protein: CASSQAFRGLDLIEQYF.

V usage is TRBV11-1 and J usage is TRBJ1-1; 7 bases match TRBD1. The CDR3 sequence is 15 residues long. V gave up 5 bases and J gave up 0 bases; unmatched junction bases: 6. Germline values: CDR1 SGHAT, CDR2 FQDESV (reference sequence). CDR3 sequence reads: CASSAEGALNTEAFF. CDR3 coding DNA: TGTGCCAGCAGCGCAGAGGGGGCTCTGAACACTGAAGCTTTCTTT.

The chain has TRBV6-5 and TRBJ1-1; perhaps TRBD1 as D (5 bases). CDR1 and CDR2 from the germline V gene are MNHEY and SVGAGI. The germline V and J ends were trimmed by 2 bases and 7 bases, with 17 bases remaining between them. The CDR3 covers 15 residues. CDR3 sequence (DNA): TGTGCCAGCAGTTACACTCGCCAGGGAGGGGTTGAAGCTTTCTTT. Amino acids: CASSYTRQGGVEAFF.

Written as DNA, the CDR3 is TGTGCCAGCAGCCCCAGGACAGAGATTAATGAAAAACTGTTTTTT. Protein sequence: CASSPRTEINEKLFF. The rearrangement links TRBV14 to TRBJ1-4, with D perhaps TRBD1 (6 bases). Germline lookup yields CDR1 SGHDN and CDR2 FVKESK. The CDR3 sequence is 15 residues long. Trimming took 4 bases from V and 4 from J, leaving 13 bases between them.